This T cell receptor (beta chain) was identified in a study of cytomegalovirus exposure and HLA in healthy donors. Primers: 60 Vbeta forward and 13 Jbeta reverse. Method: immunoSEQ multiplex PCR; TCRdb's copy keeps in-frame clones and lacks some. Among about 140,000 clones listed, more than 75% were seen once. Germline V CDR1 and CDR2: SEHNR, FQNEAQ (reference sequence). The trim removed 4 bases at V and 4 bases at J, leaving 7 bases unmatched. The CDR3 is made up of 16 amino acids. Study-level findings and limits: Later, TCR association rates were found to vary by HLA locus, highest for DRB1 and lowest for HLA-C.

A note on this clone: Its antigen is not known.

Specimen: PBMCs. This sequence originates from a man aged 40-49 years in good health and CMV-seronegative. The gene calls are TRBV7-9 and TRBJ2-3, with TRBD2 matching over 11 bases. CDR3: CASSSQLAGESDTQYF. DNA for the CDR3: TGTGCCAGCAGCTCTCAACTAGCGGGAGAGTCAGATACGCAGTATTTT.